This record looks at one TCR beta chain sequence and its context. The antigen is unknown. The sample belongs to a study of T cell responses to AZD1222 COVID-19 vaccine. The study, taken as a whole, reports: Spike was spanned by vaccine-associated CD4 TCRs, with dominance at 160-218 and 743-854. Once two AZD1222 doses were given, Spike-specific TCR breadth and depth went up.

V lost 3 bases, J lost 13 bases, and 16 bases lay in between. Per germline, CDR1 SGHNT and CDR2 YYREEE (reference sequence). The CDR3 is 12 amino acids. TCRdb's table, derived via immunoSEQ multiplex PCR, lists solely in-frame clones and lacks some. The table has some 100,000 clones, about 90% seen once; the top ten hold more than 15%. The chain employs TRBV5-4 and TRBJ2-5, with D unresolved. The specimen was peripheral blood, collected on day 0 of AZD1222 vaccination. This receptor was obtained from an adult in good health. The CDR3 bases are TGTGCCAGCAGCTCGAACTCTATGGCTCTGTACTTC. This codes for CASSSNSMALYF.